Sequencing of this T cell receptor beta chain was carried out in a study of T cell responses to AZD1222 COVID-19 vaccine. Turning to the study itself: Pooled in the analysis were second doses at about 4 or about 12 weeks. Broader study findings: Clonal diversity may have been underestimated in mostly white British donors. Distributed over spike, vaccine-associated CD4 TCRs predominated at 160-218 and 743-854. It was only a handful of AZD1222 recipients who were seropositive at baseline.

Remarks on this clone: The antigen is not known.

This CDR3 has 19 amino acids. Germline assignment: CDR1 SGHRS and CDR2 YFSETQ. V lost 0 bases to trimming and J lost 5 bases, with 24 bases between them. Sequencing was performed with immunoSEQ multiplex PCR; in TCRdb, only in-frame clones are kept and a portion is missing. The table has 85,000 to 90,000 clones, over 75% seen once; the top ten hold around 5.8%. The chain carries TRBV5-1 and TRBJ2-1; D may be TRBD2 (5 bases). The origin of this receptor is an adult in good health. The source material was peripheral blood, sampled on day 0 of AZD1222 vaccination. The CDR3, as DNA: TGCGCCAGCAGCTTGGCCGGCGGGCGCCTCGGCGGGCTAAACAATGAGCAGTTCTTC. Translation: CASSLAGGRLGGLNNEQFF. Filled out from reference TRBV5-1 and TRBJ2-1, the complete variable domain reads KAGVTQTPRYLIKTRGQQVTLSCSPISGHRSVSWYQQTPGQGLQFLFEYFSETQRNKGNFPGRFSGRQFSNSRSEMNVSTLELGDSALYLCASSLAGGRLGGLNNEQFFGPGTRLTVL.